The entry below gives a single T cell receptor (beta chain) sequence along with its context. The source of the sample is a study of molecular identifiers for immune sequencing clone quantification. The germline V gene encodes CDR1 SQVTM and CDR2 ANQGSEA. This CDR3 contains 14 residues. Trimming took off 4 bases at V and 7 bases at J, with 17 bases between the two ends. TCRdb re-called the PCR reads with MiXCR, one entry per CDR3 protein. The sample lists hundreds of thousands of distinct CDR3 sequences; about 25% were seen once. The sequence came from a human donor in good health. Some libraries in this study had Jurkat cell RNA spiked in. The sample comprised naive CD8+ T cells from blood, with Jurkat cell RNA spiked in. Regarding subset: FACS-sorted CD8+CD4-CCR7+CD45RA+ naive T cells. The chain links TRBV29-1 to TRBJ2-4, with D tentatively TRBD1 (5 bases). The CDR3 coding sequence is TGCAGCGTTGTCCTGCAGGGTCCATTGAACATTCAGTACTTC. Amino acids: CSVVLQGPLNIQYF.